This note documents a single TCR beta chain sequence. This clone was detected once. The target of this receptor is not known. Its ends do not fully match the called genes, so a read error is possible. The CDR3 regions of human TCRbeta chains were analyzed by immunosequencing. The paper's processing steps were these. Repertoire TCRs were matched against a reference library of SARS-CoV-2-specific TCRs generated with the MIRA antigen-specificity platform. Breadth meant the fraction of unique TCRs that were SARS-CoV-2-associated, whereas depth meant the fraction of total T cells that were SARS-CoV-2-associated. Using the MIRA data, each spike-specific TCR was assigned both to the spike region to which the TCR was reactive and to a CD4 or CD8 class. Log10-transformed breadth and depth values were compared by one-way ANOVA with Sidak's multiple comparisons tests. The clones in this table, taken by TCRdb from immuneACCESS, are in-frame only. Not every clone is retained; where verified, under half of the shortfall comes from an unresolved V gene, and the cause of the rest is unknown. Clonal size and the V and J genes are those of that table, whereas D and trimming came from the DNA. In this sample the table shows approximately 100,000 clones, approximately 88% of which occur a single time. Roughly 20% of the sample belongs to the ten largest clones.

The CDR3, cysteine through phenylalanine, is 15 amino acids long. Of the read, only the CDR3 DNA is kept; its 45 bases are in frame from base 1. For CDR1 and CDR2, the germline V gene (reference sequence) lists SSHAT and FNYEAQ. The data are from a study of T cell responses to AZD1222 COVID-19 vaccine (dated by TCRdb to the early 2020s). Study-level background: AZD1222 recipients with second doses at about 4 weeks or about 12 weeks were pooled, because spike-specific TCR depth and breadth did not differ between schedules. TCR sequencing covered 230 to 250 trial participants: 200 to 220 given two doses of AZD1222 and 26 given two doses of MenACWY control vaccine. Enrollment into the trials was organized by age into subgroups of 18-55, 56-69 and 70-plus years, and those subgroups contained roughly 140, 27 and 60 TCR-sequenced participants, respectively.

The study at large found these results: Vaccine-associated CD4 TCRs spanned the whole spike protein, with dominant responses in regions 160-218 and 743-854. Reportedly, almost half of the unique spike-specific TCRs recognized epitopes lying outside the regions that are mutated in the B.1.351 and B.1.1.7 variants. Conclusions about previously exposed vaccinees are limited because only five to seven AZD1222 recipients were SARS-CoV-2 seropositive at baseline. Because no day 14 peak-response samples were available, repertoires were characterized only after the peak T cell response. Spike-specific TCR breadth and depth rose significantly after two AZD1222 doses compared with day 0 and with MenACWY recipients. Participants were mostly white British, with more females than males. The authors suggested clonal diversity may have been underestimated. The 56-69-year group was small, and its depth increase did not reach significance, likely because of low power.

The time point label here, explained by the study, means: baseline before first vaccination. The vaccinee samples were drawn from two UK trials, COV001 and COV002, one of which was a single-blind randomized controlled phase 2/3 trial testing AZD1222 (ChAdOx1 nCoV-19) in healthy adults. For TCRbeta chain sequencing, PBMC samples were collected from trial participants at day 0 and at day 28 after the second dose. Recombination connected TRBV7-7 to TRBJ2-7, with no confidently assigned D gene. The sequenced sample was peripheral blood, obtained on day 0 of AZD1222 vaccination. The sequence came from an adult in good health. Here the CDR3 is given as CASSLRHMGPYEQYF. The DNA sequence reads TGTGCTAGCAGCTTACGGCATATGGGTCCCTACGAGCAGTACTTC. The full variable domain, with segments outside the CDR3 supplied by the reference TRBV7-7 and TRBJ2-7 proteins, appears as GAGVSQSPRYKVTKRGQDVTLRCDPISSHATLYWYQQALGQGPEFLTYFNYEAQPDKSGLPSDRFSAERPEGSISTLTIQRTEQRDSAMYRCASSLRHMGPYEQYFGPGTRLTVT.